The 15 T cell receptor beta chains below come from one sample, sequenced in a study of blood T cell repertoires in COVID-19. TCRdb's table, derived via immunoSEQ multiplex PCR, lists solely in-frame clones and lacks some. The sample contains 250,000 to 350,000 clones, more than 75% of which appear only once. Sequenced input: peripheral blood. These receptors came from a woman aged 50 to 60 who had recovered from COVID-19.

The rearrangement links TRBV28 to TRBJ2-4; D might be TRBD2 (5 bases). V was cut by 5 bases and J by 0 bases, with 14 bases left in between. CDR3 length: 16 residues. Germline CDR1 is MDHEN and CDR2 is SYDVKM. The CDR3 here is CASSPVDSLAKNIQYF. CDR3 sequence (DNA): TGTGCCAGCAGTCCAGTGGACTCACTAGCCAAAAACATTCAGTACTTC.

The chain has TRBV9 and TRBJ2-5, with 16 bases identical to TRBD2. V lost 3 bases to trimming and J lost 5 bases; unmatched junction nucleotides: 7. The CDR3 covers 17 residues. Germline lookup yields CDR1 SGDLS and CDR2 YYNGEE. The CDR3 DNA is TGTGCCAGCAGCGCCGGGACTAGCGGGGGGGTGCGTGAGACCCAGTACTTC. Its translation: CASSAGTSGGVRETQYF.

This chain joins TRBV30 and TRBJ2-5; TRBD2 aligns across 8 bases. With V trimmed by 0 bases and J by 4 bases, 4 bases remained unmatched. In germline, CDR1 is GTSNPN, CDR2 SVGIG (reference sequence). The CDR3 spans 14 residues. CDR3 nucleotides: TGTGCCTGGAGTGTCGGAAGCGGGGGAGAGACCCAGTACTTC. Its translation: CAWSVGSGGETQYF. The full variable domain, in which reference TRBV30 and TRBJ2-5 provide the parts outside the CDR3, is SQTIHQWPATLVQPVGSPLSLECTVEGTSNPNLYWYRQAAGRGLQLLFYSVGIGQISSEVPQNLSASRPQDRQFILSSKKLLLSDSGFYLCAWSVGSGGETQYFGPGTRLLVL.

Concerning this clone: This sample includes further DNA sequences coding for the same CDR3. The gene calls are TRBV6-4 and TRBJ2-1, with 13 bases that match TRBD2. Unmatched junction bases numbered 1, after V lost 4 bases and J lost 7 bases. CDR3 size: 14 residues. Germline CDR1 MRHNA, CDR2 SNTAGT. The CDR3 DNA reads as TGTGCCAGCAGTGTACTAGCGGGAGGGAATGAGCAGTTCTTC. Protein product: CASSVLAGGNEQFF.

The rearrangement joins TRBV28 to TRBJ2-1; TRBD2 matches at 11 bases. This CDR3 region has 17 residues. The ends lost 6 bases at V and 4 bases at J; junction bases unmatched: 11. The germline V gene encodes CDR1 MDHEN and CDR2 SYDVKM. CDR3 sequence reads: CASSRRPGLAVYNEQFF. The CDR3 DNA reads TGTGCCAGCAGCAGAAGACCGGGACTAGCGGTTTACAATGAGCAGTTCTTC.

The chain combines TRBV10-2 with TRBJ1-3; 12 positions agree with TRBD1. The V segment lost 4 bases and the J segment 8 bases; nucleotides outside the gene matches: 6. This CDR3 is 15 amino acids long. Looked up from germline, CDR1 is WSHSY and CDR2 is SAAADI. The CDR3 DNA is TGCGCCAGCAGTGGGGGGACAGGGGGCGCGTACACCATATATTTT. It translates to CASSGGTGGAYTIYF.

J is TRBJ1-3 and V is TRBV2; D is unresolved. The germline V and J ends were trimmed by 3 bases and 1 base, with 7 bases remaining between them. The CDR3 has 14 residues. Germline-derived CDR1 and CDR2 are SNHLY and FYNNEI. The CDR3 region has the DNA TGTGCCAGCAGTGAGAGCGCTTCTGGAAACACCATATATTTT. Translation gives CASSESASGNTIYF.

The chain carries TRBV29-1 and TRBJ2-7; perhaps TRBD2 as D (7 bases). V was shortened by 1 base and J by 2 bases, with 18 bases between the two germline ends. The CDR3 has 16 amino acids. Germline V gene sequence: CDR1 SQVTM, CDR2 ANQGSEA. In DNA form, the CDR3 reads TGCAGCGTTGAAGGTCCTTTAGGGGGGGATCCCTACGAGCAGTACTTC. Translating it yields CSVEGPLGGDPYEQYF.

This clone was observed once. DNA of the CDR3: TGCGCCAGCAGCCAAGATGTTGGACAGGTGTACAATGAGCAGTTCTTC. Translating gives CASSQDVGQVYNEQFF. This sequence joins TRBV4-3 and TRBJ2-1; 7 bases map to TRBD1. The V and J ends lost 0 bases and 4 bases, in that order; junction bases with no gene match: 6. The CDR3 sequence is 16 residues long. CDR1 is LGHNA and CDR2 is YSLEER in the germline V gene.

J is TRBJ2-3 and V is TRBV6-5, with D perhaps matching TRBD1 (6 bases). The ends were cut back, 6 bases at V and 6 bases at J, with 16 bases in the middle. This CDR3 spans 14 amino acids. The germline V gene has CDR1 MNHEY and CDR2 SVGAGI. The CDR3 DNA is TGTGCCAGCAGCAGGACAGCCTCCTCGGATACGCAGTATTTT. Translated, it gives CASSRTASSDTQYF.

V gene TRBV28 combines with J gene TRBJ1-2, with D unclear. The CDR3 covers 13 residues. Per the germline V gene, CDR1 is MDHEN and CDR2 is SYDVKM. The germline V and J ends were trimmed by 5 bases and 4 bases, with 11 bases remaining between them. The CDR3 here is CASSPRRGYGYTF. CDR3 nucleotides: TGTGCCAGCAGTCCCCGACGGGGCTATGGCTACACCTTC.

V usage is TRBV3-1 (or the pseudogene TRBV3-2) and J usage is TRBJ2-3; TRBD2 agrees at 11 bases. Germline V gene lookup returns CDR1 LGHDT and CDR2 YNNKEL (reference sequence). The ends lost 0 bases at V and 5 bases at J; junction bases unmatched: 7. The CDR3 is made up of 17 amino acids. CDR3: CASSQEALAGGLDTQYF. In nucleotides, the CDR3 is TGTGCCAGCAGCCAAGAGGCGCTAGCGGGAGGTTTAGATACGCAGTATTTT.

V gene TRBV4-3 combines with J gene TRBJ2-7; D is perhaps TRBD2 (6 bases). The V end was cut by 0 bases, the J end by 5 bases, with 17 bases between. Germline V gene data show CDR1 as LGHNA and CDR2 as YSLEER. This CDR3 comprises 16 residues. CDR3 loop: CASSQDMGLLRHEQYF. CDR3 nucleotide sequence: TGCGCCAGCAGCCAAGATATGGGACTTCTGCGGCACGAGCAGTACTTC.

This clone was detected a few times. The same CDR3 can be traced to other DNA sequences in this sample. This chain connects TRBV28 to TRBJ2-5; 8 bases are a match to TRBD2. The CDR3 is 14 residues long. Germline loops: CDR1 MDHEN, CDR2 SYDVKM. Unmatched junction bases numbered 4, after V lost 6 bases and J lost 1 base. CDR3 amino acids: CASSLGGAQETQYF. The CDR3 nucleotides are TGTGCCAGCAGCCTCGGGGGGGCCCAAGAGACCCAGTACTTC. The full variable domain, completed using reference TRBV28 and TRBJ2-5, is DVKVTQSSRYLVKRTGEKVFLECVQDMDHENMFWYRQDPGLGLRLIYFSYDVKMKEKGDIPEGYSVSREKKERFSLILESASTNQTSMYLCASSLGGAQETQYFGPGTRLLVL.

The J gene is TRBJ2-3, the V gene TRBV5-1; possibly TRBD1 for D (6 bases). The CDR3 runs to 12 residues. V gave up 1 base and J gave up 7 bases, with 7 bases separating them. The germline V gene has CDR1 SGHRS and CDR2 YFSETQ. CDR3 nucleotide sequence: TGCGCCAGCAGCTTGCAGGGGTATACGCAGTATTTT. Translated, it gives CASSLQGYTQYF.